This TCR beta chain was sequenced during a study of blood T cell repertoires in COVID-19. The J segment lost 7 bases and the V segment lost 5 bases, leaving 8 bases of the junction unmatched. The CDR3 has 15 residues. The germline CDR1 and CDR2 sequences are KGHSH and LQKENI. Data came from immunoSEQ multiplex PCR; TCRdb stores just in-frame clones and leaves some out. This table holds around 100,000 clones, approximately 86% found once. The clonotype originates from a woman aged 55-70 years with acute or convalescent COVID-19. Input material: peripheral blood. The rearrangement links TRBV18 to TRBJ1-2; 12 positions agree with TRBD1. The CDR3 coding sequence is TGTGCCAGCTCAACCGAGGGGACAGGGGGCTCTGGCTACACCTTC. As protein: CASSTEGTGGSGYTF.